These 28 T cell receptor beta chains were sequenced from one sample in a study of blood T cell repertoires in COVID-19. Here immunoSEQ multiplex PCR was the method, and the copy in TCRdb shows in-frame clones only, minus some. The table lists 100,000 to 150,000 clones, 86% of them singletons, with roughly 2.2% in the top ten. The sample consisted of PBMCs or T cells enriched from blood (not recorded which). These receptors all stem from a woman aged 45-60 years who had recovered from COVID-19.

The V call is TRBV27, the J call TRBJ1-4; D is possibly TRBD1 (6 bases). This CDR3 region has 15 residues. V was trimmed by 5 bases and J by 0 bases, leaving 10 bases between them. The V gene's germline CDR1 is MNHEY and CDR2 SMNVEV (reference sequence). CDR3 bases: TGTGCCAGCAGTGACAGGTCCGCAACTAATGAAAAACTGTTTTTT. This translates into CASSDRSATNEKLFF.

The chain employs TRBV19 and TRBJ2-1; the match to TRBD2 covers 10 bases. J lost 3 bases, V lost 6 bases, and 11 bases had no gene match. Germline V CDR1 and CDR2: LNHDA, SQIVND (reference sequence). The CDR3 length is 17 residues. CDR3 DNA sequence: TGTGCCAGTAGCACCGGACTAGCGGTGACCCGCTACAATGAGCAGTTCTTC. Translation: CASSTGLAVTRYNEQFF.

This rearrangement joins TRBV10-1 to TRBJ1-1, with 7 bases aligning to TRBD1. V lost 9 bases and J lost 6; bases outside the gene matches: 7. This CDR3 region has 12 residues. The V gene's germline CDR1 is WNHNN and CDR2 SYGVQD (reference sequence). CDR3 loop: CARKTGRSEAFF. The CDR3 DNA is TGCGCCAGAAAGACAGGGAGGTCTGAAGCTTTCTTT.

Here the CDR3 DNA reads TGTGCCAGCACTCCATTGGACGGGAGGGAAAAACTGTTTTTT. Amino acid sequence: CASTPLDGREKLFF. This rearrangement joins TRBV27 to TRBJ1-4; D not resolved. CDR1 and CDR2 (germline): MNHEY, SMNVEV (reference sequence). CDR3 length: 14 residues. Trimming stripped 7 bases from V and 8 bases from J, with 17 bases between.

CDR3 sequence (DNA): TGCAGTGCTAGAGGGGAGTACGAGCAGTACTTC. Amino acids: CSARGEYEQYF. The chain couples TRBV20-1 to TRBJ2-7; possibly TRBD2 for D (5 bases). Per germline, CDR1 DFQATT and CDR2 SNEGSKA (reference sequence). With 1 base removed from V and 4 bases from J, the gap between germline ends came to 5 bases. The CDR3 has 11 residues.

The chain has TRBV11-2 and TRBJ1-1; D call uncertain. This CDR3 is 13 amino acids long. Germline CDR1 reads SGHAT; CDR2 reads FQNNGV. Between the trimmed V and J ends, which lost 2 bases and 7 bases, there was a span of 11 bases. The CDR3 region is CASSLSEGGEAFF. In nucleotides, the CDR3 is TGTGCCAGCAGCTTATCGGAAGGCGGTGAAGCTTTCTTT.

The chain employs TRBV19 and TRBJ1-5, with D possibly matching TRBD1 (6 bases). The germline gives CDR1 LNHDA, CDR2 SQIVND (reference sequence). V gave up 5 bases and J gave up 8 bases, with 13 bases separating them. The CDR3 totals 13 residues. The CDR3 DNA is TGTGCCAGTAGTTACAGGGTTTATGAGCCCCAGCATTTT. It translates to CASSYRVYEPQHF.

This clone has only one observation. The chain combines TRBV2 with TRBJ1-1, with D unresolved. This CDR3 is built from 15 residues. CDR1 and CDR2 from the germline V gene are SNHLY and FYNNEI. V was clipped by 3 bases and J by 3 bases, with 14 bases between them. The CDR3 reads CASSEVGLRDTEAFF. CDR3 DNA: TGTGCCAGCAGTGAGGTCGGACTTCGAGACACTGAAGCTTTCTTT.

V is TRBV27 and J is TRBJ1-2; D gene uncertain. This CDR3 is 13 amino acids long. Germline CDR1 MNHEY, CDR2 SMNVEV (reference sequence). V dropped 4 bases and J dropped 2 bases, with 8 bases sitting between them. CDR3 in amino acids: CASSSELNYGYTF. The CDR3 DNA reads TGTGCCAGCAGTTCCGAGTTAAACTATGGCTACACCTTC.

The V gene is TRBV9, the J gene TRBJ2-1, with D perhaps matching TRBD2 (5 bases). Germline-derived CDR1 and CDR2 are SGDLS and YYNGEE. V shed 3 bases and J shed 4 bases, with 5 bases lying between them. The CDR3 contains 12 residues. The CDR3 sequence is CASSGTYNEQFF. For the CDR3, the DNA is TGTGCCAGCAGCGGGACTTACAATGAGCAGTTCTTC.

The chain couples TRBV5-4 to TRBJ1-4; TRBD1 matches at 9 bases. The V gene's germline CDR1 is SGHNT and CDR2 YYREEE (reference sequence). With 4 bases clipped from V and 4 bases from J, the junction kept 8 bases outside the gene matches. CDR3 length: 16 residues. The CDR3 loop reads CASSQMTGGGNEKLFF. CDR3 DNA: TGTGCCAGCAGCCAAATGACAGGGGGTGGTAATGAAAAACTGTTTTTT. The variable domain in full, completed from reference TRBV5-4 and TRBJ1-4, reads ETGVTQSPTHLIKTRGQQVTLRCSSQSGHNTVSWYQQALGQGPQFIFQYYREEENGRGNFPPRFSGLQFPNYSSELNVNALELDDSALYLCASSQMTGGGNEKLFFGSGTQLSVL.

This rearrangement joins TRBV11-2 to TRBJ2-3, with D uncertain. V was trimmed by 7 bases and J by 11 bases, leaving 16 bases between them. This CDR3 region has 12 residues. In germline, CDR1 is SGHAT, CDR2 FQNNGV. The CDR3 DNA sequence: TGTGCCAGCACCTCTTTGGCGGATCGGCAGTATTTT. This gives the protein CASTSLADRQYF.

Only one count was recorded for this clone. This chain connects TRBV11-2 to TRBJ2-7; 7 bases are a match to TRBD2. Germline V gene data show CDR1 as SGHAT and CDR2 as FQNNGV. V was pared by 5 bases and J by 0 bases, with 7 bases of the junction left unmatched. The CDR3 contains 15 residues. The CDR3 DNA sequence: TGTGCCAGCAGCCCCTGGGGGGGACCCTCCTACGAGCAGTACTTC. It codes for CASSPWGGPSYEQYF.

This chain joins TRBV11-2 and TRBJ1-6, with 7 bases aligning to TRBD1. V was clipped by 6 bases and J by 10 bases; unmatched bases: 9. In germline, CDR1 is SGHAT, CDR2 FQNNGV. CDR3 length: 14 residues. CDR3 amino acids: CASSNDRELSPLHF. The CDR3 DNA reads as TGTGCCAGCAGTAATGACAGGGAATTGTCACCCCTCCACTTT.

The V and J genes are TRBV19 and TRBJ1-1; D is possibly TRBD1 (5 bases). V was pared by 2 bases and J by 4 bases, with 8 bases between. Germline-derived CDR1 and CDR2 are LNHDA and SQIVND (reference sequence). This CDR3 contains 13 residues. Here the CDR3 DNA reads TGTGCCAGTAGTATAATAGGGGCCACTGAAGCTTTCTTT. Its translation: CASSIIGATEAFF.

This clone was counted a single time. The genes are TRBV11-2 and TRBJ2-7, with 9 bases aligning to TRBD1. Germline V lookup: CDR1 SGHAT, CDR2 FQNNGV. V shed 7 bases and J 3 bases; nucleotides not matched to a gene: 7. CDR3 length: 14 amino acids. This CDR3 is CASTLTGGNYEQYF. The CDR3 nucleotides are TGTGCCAGCACCCTGACAGGGGGGAACTACGAGCAGTACTTC.

The chain has TRBV2 and TRBJ1-5, with 10 positions matching TRBD1. Germline V lookup: CDR1 SNHLY, CDR2 FYNNEI. This CDR3 contains 14 residues. Trimming removed 7 bases from V and 4 bases from J; junction bases left unmatched: 4. DNA for the CDR3: TGTGCCAGCAAGGACAGGGGGGGAAATCAGCCCCAGCATTTT. Amino acids: CASKDRGGNQPQHF.

The chain joins TRBV15 to TRBJ2-7; TRBD2 aligns across 7 bases. The germline gives CDR1 LNHNV, CDR2 YYDKDF (reference sequence). V was pared by 3 bases and J by 4 bases, with 3 bases of the junction left unmatched. The CDR3 contains 13 residues. CDR3 nucleotide sequence: TGTGCCACCAGCAGGGAACTAGCGTACGAGCAGTACTTC. This translates into CATSRELAYEQYF.

This sequence joins TRBV6-6 and TRBJ2-3, with 10 bases fitting TRBD1. CDR3 length: 15 amino acids. The germline V gene has CDR1 MNHNY and CDR2 SVGAGI (reference sequence). V shed 2 bases, J shed 4 bases, and the junction held 3 bases outside the gene matches. Here the CDR3 reads CASSYRDRGPDTQYF. CDR3 coding DNA: TGTGCCAGCAGTTACCGGGACAGGGGCCCAGATACGCAGTATTTT.

The chain recombines TRBV30 with TRBJ2-7; D is ambiguous. V was cut by 3 bases and J by 3 bases, with 9 bases left in between. Germline CDR1 GTSNPN, CDR2 SVGIG (reference sequence). The CDR3 runs to 12 residues. CDR3 DNA: TGTGCCTGGAGCAGCGCGGTCTACGAGCAGTACTTC. It codes for CAWSSAVYEQYF.

The chain has TRBV7-3 and TRBJ2-1, with D possibly TRBD2 on 6 matching bases. The CDR3 is 15 amino acids. The V gene's germline CDR1 is SGHTA and CDR2 FQGTGA. V was clipped by 0 bases and J by 5 bases, with 11 bases between them. The CDR3 DNA follows: TGTGCCAGCAGCTTAACGGGCGCTAGCGACAATGAGCAGTTCTTC. Its translation is CASSLTGASDNEQFF.

J is TRBJ1-5 and V is TRBV4-1; tentative D call: TRBD1 (5 bases). The ends were cut back, 4 bases at V and 4 bases at J, with 20 bases in the middle. The germline V gene encodes CDR1 MGHRA and CDR2 YSYEKL. The CDR3 is 17 residues long. DNA of the CDR3: TGCGCCAGCAGCCGACCCCGGGCAGGGAATATTAATCAGCCCCAGCATTTT. Encoded protein: CASSRPRAGNINQPQHF.

V gene TRBV7-2 combines with J gene TRBJ1-1, with TRBD1 matching 8 bases. CDR3 length equals 13 residues. The V gene's germline CDR1 is SGHTA and CDR2 FQGNSA. Losses at the gene ends were 2 bases for V and 10 bases for J; bases not matched to a gene: 6. The CDR3 loop reads CASSLLQGVGAFF. CDR3 in DNA: TGTGCCAGCAGCTTACTACAGGGGGTTGGAGCTTTCTTT.

The sample holds one count of this clone. The chain uses TRBV7-9 and TRBJ2-7; no clear D. Germline CDR1 SEHNR, CDR2 FQNEAQ (reference sequence). This CDR3 has 14 amino acids. With 1 base removed from V and 3 bases from J, the gap between germline ends came to 10 bases. The CDR3 DNA sequence: TGTGCCAGCAGCTTAGTTCAGGATTACTACGAGCAGTACTTC. Its protein product is CASSLVQDYYEQYF.

This chain uses TRBV6-5 with TRBJ2-7, with 7 nucleotides matching TRBD1. Germline CDR1 reads MNHEY; CDR2 reads SVGAGI. Unmatched junction bases numbered 8, after V lost 5 bases and J lost 7 bases. This CDR3 has 13 amino acids. The CDR3 loop is CASSIDRAEEQYF. The CDR3 bases are TGTGCCAGCAGTATCGACAGGGCGGAGGAGCAGTACTTC.

V and J are TRBV30 and TRBJ2-2; TRBD2 agrees at 9 bases. V lost 5 bases and J lost 1; bases outside the gene matches: 5. This CDR3 contains 15 residues. CDR1 and CDR2 from the germline V gene are GTSNPN and SVGIG (reference sequence). For the CDR3, the DNA is TGTGCCTGGGCATTAGCGGGGGTGAACACCGGGGAGCTGTTTTTT. Translation gives CAWALAGVNTGELFF.

The chain combines TRBV19 with TRBJ1-1; the match to TRBD1 covers 10 bases. This CDR3 spans 14 amino acids. V lost 5 bases to trimming and J lost 6 bases; unmatched junction nucleotides: 6. CDR1 is LNHDA, CDR2 SQIVND, per germline (reference sequence). The CDR3 region is CASSRTGGQAEAFF. The CDR3 nucleotides read TGTGCCAGTAGTCGGACAGGGGGGCAGGCTGAAGCTTTCTTT. Complete variable domain (other parts from reference TRBV19 and TRBJ1-1): DGGITQSPKYLFRKEGQNVTLSCEQNLNHDAMYWYRQDPGQGLRLIYYSQIVNDFQKGDIAEGYSVSREKKESFPLTVTSAQKNPTAFYLCASSRTGGQAEAFFGQGTRLTVV.

The chain is built from TRBV5-8 and TRBJ1-4; 7 nucleotides match TRBD1. Per the germline V gene, CDR1 is SGHTS and CDR2 is YDEGEE. The V segment lost 3 bases and the J segment 11 bases; nucleotides outside the gene matches: 10. The CDR3 has 14 amino acids. CDR3: CASSYRDRRHKLFF. The CDR3, as DNA: TGTGCCAGCAGCTACCGGGACAGACGCCACAAACTGTTTTTT.